This entry describes one T cell receptor beta chain. Methods used by the authors: Amplification with reference gene primers provided the estimates of nucleated cell counts. Libraries were prepared by immunoSEQ multiplex PCR; TCRdb keeps only in-frame clonotypes and omits some of them. That table furnishes V, J and clone size, whereas the DNA furnished D and trimming. The sample includes under 65,000 clones, roughly 79% of them seen just once. V was shortened by 1 base and J by 2 bases, with 12 bases between the two germline ends. Germline CDR1 is SGHAT and CDR2 is FQDESV (reference sequence). CDR3 size: 15 residues. This entry is derived from a study of blood T cell repertoires in COVID-19. About the research overall: T cells, B-cell-depleted T cells, or PBMCs provided the cDNA or gDNA that served as material.

The sequencing sample was made of peripheral blood. The rearrangement uses TRBV11-1 and TRBJ2-7; D call uncertain. The receptor was isolated from a woman aged 55-70 years with acute or convalescent COVID-19. CDR3 bases: TGTGCCAGCAGCTTAGGGAGCCCACTAACCTACGAGCAGTACTTC. Amino acids: CASSLGSPLTYEQYF.